This T cell receptor (beta chain) was obtained from a study of vaccination effects on CD4 cells after COVID-19. As for the study in general: All participants had two doses of either the BNT162b2 or mRNA-1273 vaccine.

In regard to this clone: Its antigen is unidentified.

The repertoire was sequenced with immunoSEQ multiplex PCR; TCRdb's copy has only in-frame clones and lacks some. The profile shows approximately 30,000 clones, 55% to 85% of them singletons. Viral peptide pool expansion of antigen-specific CD4+ T cells preceded sequencing in the ViraFEST assay. Cells that had been cultured for roughly eleven days were the source of isolated CD4+ T cells. Nucleocapsid antibody tests were negative, and the vaccine recipients had no prior SARS-CoV-2 infection. After under 2.5 million PBMC were placed in each well, they were cultured with approximately 9.4 IU/ml IL-2 and approximately 9.6 ug/ml peptides. Fresh IL-2-containing medium replaced half the medium on days 3 and 7. The CDR3 has 15 amino acids. CDR1 LGHDT and CDR2 YNNKEL come from the germline V gene (reference sequence). Trimming shortened V by 2 bases and J by 0 bases, and 11 bases separated the two germline ends.

General study findings and limits: Healthy vaccinees showed cross-reactivity with common cold coronaviruses in only 1 of 255 vaccine-induced clones.

The sequence was collected from a human donor who received a COVID-19 vaccine. The rearrangement uses TRBV3-1 (or the pseudogene TRBV3-2) and TRBJ2-7; D ambiguous. The specimen was CD4+ T cells from PBMCs cultured with HCoV-OC43 spike peptides, collected before COVID-19 vaccination. Subset given: HCoV-OC43 spike overlapping peptide pool stimulation. The CDR3 sequence: CASSQQSLSSYEQYF. CDR3 coding DNA: TGTGCCAGCAGCCAACAAAGCCTGAGCTCCTACGAGCAGTACTTC.